This T cell receptor beta chain emerged from a study of neurological immune-mediated disorders. From the 5' RACE reads, TCRdb called clonotypes with MiXCR, one entry per CDR3 protein. The repertoire consists of roughly 80,000 distinct CDR3 sequences, with about 9.3% occurring once and the leading ten covering roughly 1.8%. Germline CDR1 is LNHDA and CDR2 is SQIVND (reference sequence). The CDR3 runs to 13 residues. V shed 4 bases and J shed 4 bases, with 7 bases lying between them. J is TRBJ2-2 and V is TRBV19; no definite D call. This clonotype was sampled from a man aged 40-50 years in good health. The sample taken for sequencing was PBMCs. The CDR3 sequence is CASSNRVTGELFF. The CDR3 DNA reads TGTGCCAGTAGTAACCGGGTCACCGGGGAGCTGTTTTTT.